What follows are 27 T cell receptor beta chains derived from one specimen sequenced in a study of a mutant IDH1 vaccine in newly diagnosed glioma. The time point: week 35, safety follow-up. The investigators gave 300 ug of mutant IDH1 20-mer peptide in each vaccine dose, together with topical imiquimod. The table came from immunoSEQ multiplex PCR; TCRdb's copy has only in-frame clones and leaves some out. The sample holds some 57,000 clones; around 80% are singletons and the top ten take around 3.9%. Their antigens are not known. This specimen was PBMCs, taken from a glioma patient whose treatment included an IDH1 peptide vaccine. The receptor source for this set is a woman between 18 and 29 years old with glioma.

This sequence joins TRBV5-1 and TRBJ1-3; unclear D gene. The CDR3 spans 15 residues. The ends were cut back, 0 bases at V and 0 bases at J, with 7 bases in the middle. CDR1 is SGHRS and CDR2 is YFSETQ in the germline V gene. CDR3 amino acids: CASSLGIDSGNTIYF. The CDR3 coding sequence is TGCGCCAGCAGCTTGGGGATTGACTCTGGAAACACCATATATTTT. The whole variable domain, remainder taken from reference TRBV5-1 and TRBJ1-3, is KAGVTQTPRYLIKTRGQQVTLSCSPISGHRSVSWYQQTPGQGLQFLFEYFSETQRNKGNFPGRFSGRQFSNSRSEMNVSTLELGDSALYLCASSLGIDSGNTIYFGEGSWLTVV.

The gene calls are TRBV14 and TRBJ2-1; D gene unclear. CDR1 and CDR2 (germline): SGHDN, FVKESK. V dropped 1 base and J dropped 4 bases, with 14 bases sitting between them. This CDR3 region has 16 residues. The CDR3 sequence: CASSQVVPSPYNEQFF. As DNA, the CDR3 is TGTGCCAGCAGCCAAGTCGTCCCCAGTCCTTACAATGAGCAGTTCTTC.

This clone was observed a handful of times. The V gene is TRBV10-1, the J gene TRBJ1-4, with no clear D. The CDR3 extends over 14 amino acids. The V end was cut by 9 bases, the J end by 6 bases, with 17 bases between. Germline-derived CDR1 and CDR2 are WNHNN and SYGVQD (reference sequence). Written as DNA, the CDR3 is TGCGCCAGGTCTGTAGCGGCCTCTGATGAAAAACTGTTTTTT. Encoded protein: CARSVAASDEKLFF.

The rearrangement uses TRBV5-6 and TRBJ2-1; no firm D call. Germline CDR1 reads SGHDT; CDR2 reads YYEEEE. V dropped 4 bases and J dropped 8 bases, with 7 bases sitting between them. CDR3 length: 11 amino acids. CDR3 DNA: TGTGCCAGCAGCGCGAAACATGAGCAGTTCTTC. This sequence encodes CASSAKHEQFF.

The chain has TRBV30 and TRBJ1-2; D gene uncertain. V lost 4 bases, J lost 3 bases, and 9 bases lay in between. CDR1 GTSNPN and CDR2 SVGIG come from the germline V gene (reference sequence). There are 12 residues in the CDR3. The CDR3 coding sequence is TGTGCCTGGACCCCGGTGGACTATGGCTACACCTTC. Translating it yields CAWTPVDYGYTF.

Turning to this clone: Other nucleotide sequences in the sample specify the same CDR3. The chain employs TRBV5-1 and TRBJ2-5; D remains ambiguous. This CDR3 has 11 amino acids. CDR1 and CDR2 from the germline V gene are SGHRS and YFSETQ. Trimming shortened V by 1 base and J by 2 bases, and 0 bases separated the two germline ends. The CDR3 loop reads CASSLQETQYF. The CDR3 DNA follows: TGCGCCAGCAGCTTGCAAGAGACCCAGTACTTC.

The gene calls are TRBV9 and TRBJ2-3; 8 bases align to TRBD2. The germline gives CDR1 SGDLS, CDR2 YYNGEE. The CDR3 consists of 13 residues. Germline trimming cut 4 bases from V and 11 bases from J; bases unmatched to any gene: 9. The CDR3, as DNA: TGTGCCAGCAGCTCTCGGGGGGGGTGGATGCAGTATTTT. The encoded protein is CASSSRGGWMQYF.

The chain is built from TRBV7-2 and TRBJ2-5; 13 nucleotides align to TRBD2. The CDR3 runs to 16 residues. Trimming removed 4 bases from V and 1 base from J; junction bases left unmatched: 3. CDR1 and CDR2 (germline): SGHTA, FQGNSA. The CDR3 coding sequence is TGTGCCAGCAGCTCAGGACTAGCGGGGGCCCAAGAGACCCAGTACTTC. Translated: CASSSGLAGAQETQYF.

J is TRBJ2-3 and V is TRBV29-1; the D gene could be TRBD1 or TRBD2 (5 bases each). Trimming left V 7 bases short and J 5 bases short, with 19 bases between. Germline V gene sequence: CDR1 SQVTM, CDR2 ANQGSEA. This CDR3 is 14 amino acids long. CDR3 sequence reads: CSAPPRGALDTQYF. The CDR3 DNA is TGCAGCGCCCCCCCCCGAGGGGCTCTAGATACGCAGTATTTT.

The CDR3, as DNA: TGTGCCAGCAGCGTACATGCAGCGGCAGAGACCCAGTACTTC. It translates to CASSVHAAAETQYF. The chain is built from TRBV9 and TRBJ2-5, with D perhaps matching TRBD2 (5 bases). Trimming stripped 1 base from V and 4 bases from J, with 11 bases between. This CDR3 comprises 14 residues. The germline V gene has CDR1 SGDLS and CDR2 YYNGEE.

The chain is built from TRBV25-1 and TRBJ1-2; no firm D call. Germline CDR1 is MGHDK and CDR2 is SYGVNS. Trimming shortened V by 1 base and J by 2 bases, and 5 bases separated the two germline ends. The CDR3 extends over 13 amino acids. CDR3 amino acids: CASSEFGNYGYTF. CDR3 DNA sequence: TGTGCCAGCAGTGAATTTGGGAACTATGGCTACACCTTC.

The CDR3 nucleotides read TGTGCCAGCAGTGCCCGGGACACGAGGGCCGAGCAGTACTTC. It encodes CASSARDTRAEQYF. The chain links TRBV27 to TRBJ2-7; weak D call: TRBD1 (6 bases). The V gene lost 5 bases and the J gene lost 6 bases, with 17 bases spanning the gap. Germline loops: CDR1 MNHEY, CDR2 SMNVEV (reference sequence). This CDR3 is 14 amino acids long.

The chain is built from TRBV11-3 and TRBJ2-2; D ambiguous. Trimming shortened V by 5 bases and J by 4 bases, and 17 bases separated the two germline ends. The CDR3 is 16 amino acids. Germline CDR1 is SGHNT and CDR2 is YENEEA. The CDR3 is CASSRLILGSTGELFF. CDR3 bases: TGTGCCAGCAGCCGACTGATTTTGGGGTCCACCGGGGAGCTGTTTTTT.

The V call is TRBV4-2, the J call TRBJ1-6; D may be TRBD1 (6 bases). CDR3 size: 16 residues. Trimming removed 3 bases from V and 5 bases from J, with 14 bases in between. Germline CDR1 is LGHNA and CDR2 is YNFKEQ. CDR3 sequence: CASSHQQGADNSPLHF. The DNA of the CDR3 is TGTGCCAGCAGCCACCAACAGGGTGCGGATAATTCACCCCTCCACTTT.

The chain combines TRBV19 with TRBJ1-5; 9 bases are shared with TRBD1. The CDR3 contains 17 residues. CDR1 is LNHDA and CDR2 is SQIVND in the germline V gene (reference sequence). J was trimmed by 6 bases and V by 7 bases; bases with no gene match: 16. The CDR3 DNA is TGTGCCAGTACCTCAAAAGCCGGGACAGGGAGAGGTCAGCCCCAGCATTTT. The encoded protein is CASTSKAGTGRGQPQHF.

This chain joins TRBV4-2 and TRBJ2-1, with 11 bases fitting TRBD2. CDR1 is LGHNA, CDR2 YNFKEQ, per germline. J lost 5 bases, V lost 2 bases, and 2 bases had no gene match. The CDR3 is 15 amino acids. This CDR3 is CASSQLAGGNNEQFF. DNA for the CDR3: TGTGCCAGCAGCCAACTAGCGGGGGGAAACAATGAGCAGTTCTTC.

This chain uses TRBV6-1 with TRBJ1-6; no definite D call. This CDR3 comprises 14 residues. Germline V gene data show CDR1 as MNHNS and CDR2 as SASEGT. The germline V and J ends were trimmed by 8 bases and 1 base, with 9 bases remaining between them. CDR3 nucleotides: TGTGCCAGCTCGGGTAGATCCTATAATTCACCCCTCCACTTT. This gives the protein CASSGRSYNSPLHF.

The chain employs TRBV10-2 and TRBJ1-1, with 9 bases matching TRBD1. The CDR3 is made up of 16 amino acids. CDR1 is WSHSY and CDR2 is SAAADI in the germline V gene. V lost 2 bases, J lost 3 bases, and 7 bases stayed unmatched. CDR3 DNA sequence: TGCGCCAGCAGTGAGCCTTTACAGGGGGCGGACACTGAAGCTTTCTTT. The encoded protein is CASSEPLQGADTEAFF.

This sequence joins TRBV9 and TRBJ2-7, with 9 bases that match TRBD2. The CDR3 runs 15 residues. V gave up 6 bases and J gave up 5 bases; unmatched junction bases: 12. Germline CDR1 SGDLS, CDR2 YYNGEE. CDR3 in DNA: TGTGCCAGCAAGACCTGGCGGGAGGGCCCGGACGAGCAGTACTTC. This sequence encodes CASKTWREGPDEQYF. The complete variable domain, with remaining parts taken from reference TRBV9 and TRBJ2-7, reads DSGVTQTPKHLITATGQRVTLRCSPRSGDLSVYWYQQSLDQGLQFLIQYYNGEERAKGNILERFSAQQFPDLHSELNLSSLELGDSALYFCASKTWREGPDEQYFGPGTRLTVT.

The chain joins TRBV19 to TRBJ2-4; weak D call: TRBD1 (5 bases). Germline V lookup: CDR1 LNHDA, CDR2 SQIVND (reference sequence). The CDR3 is made up of 15 amino acids. The V end was cut by 6 bases, the J end by 3 bases, with 15 bases between. CDR3 nucleotide sequence: TGTGCCAGTAGGTTCAGGGCCGAAGGCAAAAACATTCAGTACTTC. It is translated as CASRFRAEGKNIQYF. The complete variable domain, with remaining parts taken from reference TRBV19 and TRBJ2-4, reads DGGITQSPKYLFRKEGQNVTLSCEQNLNHDAMYWYRQDPGQGLRLIYYSQIVNDFQKGDIAEGYSVSREKKESFPLTVTSAQKNPTAFYLCASRFRAEGKNIQYFGAGTRLSVL.

The CDR3, as DNA: TGTGCCAGCAGCCCGTGGGCAAGGGTGTCCTACGAGCAGTACTTC. Amino acids: CASSPWARVSYEQYF. The chain is built from TRBV2 and TRBJ2-7, with D unresolved. The CDR3 runs to 15 residues. Germline V lookup: CDR1 SNHLY, CDR2 FYNNEI. V was clipped by 6 bases and J by 1 base, with 16 bases between them.

The J gene is TRBJ2-7, the V gene TRBV7-9; 9 bases align to TRBD1. The germline V gene encodes CDR1 SEHNR and CDR2 FQNEAQ (reference sequence). The CDR3 length is 14 residues. V trimming: 3 bases; J trimming: 5 bases; junction bases outside the gene matches: 5. As DNA, the CDR3 is TGTGCCAGCAGCTTTGACAGGGGGGTTGACGAGCAGTACTTC. Encoded protein: CASSFDRGVDEQYF.

This clone was counted only a few times. V usage is TRBV27 and J usage is TRBJ2-2; either TRBD1 or TRBD2 may supply D (5 bases each). The CDR3 is made up of 14 amino acids. V dropped 4 bases and J dropped 5 bases, with 11 bases sitting between them. Germline V gene sequence: CDR1 MNHEY, CDR2 SMNVEV (reference sequence). Here the CDR3 reads CASSWDPRTGELFF. CDR3 nucleotide sequence: TGTGCCAGCAGTTGGGACCCGAGGACCGGGGAGCTGTTTTTT.

This clone qualifies as medium-sized. CDR3 in DNA: TGCGCCAGCAGCCAAGTAGCGGGGGGGCCGTTGTACTTC. This gives the protein CASSQVAGGPLYF. V and J are TRBV4-3 and TRBJ2-7, with TRBD2 identical over 11 bases. This CDR3 contains 13 residues. The V segment lost 1 base and the J segment 12 bases; nucleotides outside the gene matches: 5. Germline loops: CDR1 LGHNA, CDR2 YSLEER.

The chain joins TRBV4-1 to TRBJ1-2; 8 positions match TRBD1. CDR1 and CDR2 (germline): MGHRA, YSYEKL. This CDR3 contains 17 residues. V lost 1 base and J lost 0; bases outside the gene matches: 7. CDR3 in amino acids: CASSQGDRSLANYGYTF. DNA of the CDR3: TGCGCCAGCAGCCAAGGGGACAGGAGTTTAGCTAACTATGGCTACACCTTC.

This clone came up once. The chain is built from TRBV2 and TRBJ2-7, with 7 bases fitting TRBD1. V trimming: 5 bases; J trimming: 0 bases; junction bases outside the gene matches: 1. Germline CDR1 SNHLY, CDR2 FYNNEI. There are 13 residues in the CDR3. The CDR3 spells CASSRDSSYEQYF. The CDR3 DNA reads TGTGCCAGCAGTAGGGACAGCTCCTACGAGCAGTACTTC.

This clone was counted a few times. The chain joins TRBV29-1 to TRBJ1-1; possibly TRBD1 for D (6 bases). CDR1 is SQVTM and CDR2 is ANQGSEA in the germline V gene. V lost 7 bases to trimming and J lost 5 bases, with 17 bases between them. This CDR3 is 13 amino acids long. Written as DNA, the CDR3 is TGCAGCGCCCGGTCGGGGGGCCTGACTGAAGCTTTCTTT. It codes for CSARSGGLTEAFF.